The 12 T cell receptor beta chains listed next were all sequenced from one sample in a study of T-cell memory formation after mild COVID-19. TCRdb passed the 5' RACE reads through MiXCR, listing each CDR3 protein once. The table lists some 340,000 distinct CDR3 sequences, 13% of them singletons. The sequenced material came from PBMCs or a T cell subset sorted from them (not recorded which). Every receptor here comes from a man between 18 and 35 years old who had mild COVID-19 (a few samples of this study predate the infection). Cell type and time point are not known.

This chain links TRBV7-9 with TRBJ2-3; the match to TRBD2 covers 9 bases. CDR1 is SEHNR and CDR2 is FQNEAQ in the germline V gene (reference sequence). This CDR3 is built from 15 residues. The ends lost 4 bases at V and 3 bases at J; junction bases unmatched: 5. CDR3 sequence (DNA): TGTGCCAGCAGCTCGCGGGGGGGCCAAACAGATACGCAGTATTTT. Amino acid sequence: CASSSRGGQTDTQYF.

There are a few counts of this clonotype. A much larger clone is a single base away; this may be a read error. V usage is TRBV2 and J usage is TRBJ2-3; the D gene is possibly TRBD2 (7 bases). Germline V gives CDR1 SNHLY, CDR2 FYNNEI. This CDR3 has 15 residues. The CDR3 spells CASSDGGPSTDTPYF. Written as DNA, the CDR3 is TGTGCCAGCAGTGACGGGGGGCCCAGCACAGATACGCCGTATTTT.

The chain recombines TRBV11-2 with TRBJ1-6; unclear D gene. V shed 8 bases and J shed 6 bases, with 14 bases lying between them. Germline-derived CDR1 and CDR2 are SGHAT and FQNNGV. The CDR3 is 14 residues long. The CDR3 here is CASGTRGFNSPLHF. CDR3 DNA: TGTGCCAGCGGTACACGAGGGTTTAATTCACCCCTCCACTTT.

This clonotype was detected many times. CDR3 in DNA: TGTGCCAGCAAGAAAGGGCGGTTTGGCTACACCTTC. It encodes CASKKGRFGYTF. The V call is TRBV6-5, the J call TRBJ1-2; D unresolved. The CDR3 runs to 12 residues. Trimming stripped 7 bases from V and 7 bases from J, with 13 bases between. Germline V lookup: CDR1 MNHEY, CDR2 SVGAGI.

This clonotype was counted only a few times. The J gene is TRBJ1-2, the V gene TRBV5-1; 8 bases line up with TRBD1. The CDR3 is made up of 15 amino acids. CDR1 and CDR2 (germline): SGHRS, YFSETQ. Germline trimming cut 4 bases from V and 10 bases from J; bases unmatched to any gene: 15. CDR3 amino acids: CASSKDRGSILDYTF. CDR3 nucleotides: TGCGCCAGCAGCAAAGACAGGGGTTCGATCCTCGACTACACCTTC.

This chain uses TRBV6-6 with TRBJ2-4; no clear D. The CDR3 has 18 amino acids. Germline values: CDR1 MNHNY, CDR2 SVGAGI (reference sequence). V was shortened by 6 bases and J by 1 base, with 22 bases between the two germline ends. CDR3 bases: TGTGCCAGCAGCCACATTATCTGGGGTGGGTTTGCCAAAAACATTCAGTACTTC. Translated, it gives CASSHIIWGGFAKNIQYF.

CDR3 in amino acids: CASSLAGGRAGTNYGYTF. The CDR3, as DNA: TGTGCCAGCAGCTTAGCCGGGGGTAGGGCCGGAACTAACTATGGCTACACCTTC. The rearrangement links TRBV7-9 to TRBJ1-2, with D possibly matching TRBD1 (5 bases). Trimming shortened V by 0 bases and J by 0 bases, and 17 bases separated the two germline ends. The CDR3 length is 18 residues. Germline values: CDR1 SEHNR, CDR2 FQNEAQ (reference sequence).

The sample holds a few counts of this clonotype. V usage is TRBV12-3 or TRBV12-4 and J usage is TRBJ1-1; D possibly corresponds to TRBD1 (5 bases). The CDR3 is 14 residues long. V was shortened by 7 bases and J by 1 base, with 13 bases between the two germline ends. The CDR3 protein is CASTPGHGNTEAFF. CDR3 DNA sequence: TGTGCCAGCACCCCAGGGCACGGGAACACTGAAGCTTTCTTT.

This clonotype has only a few counts. This chain connects TRBV28 to TRBJ1-1; unclear D gene. The V gene lost 0 bases and the J gene lost 1 base, with 9 bases spanning the gap. Germline V gives CDR1 MDHEN, CDR2 SYDVKM. CDR3 size: 15 residues. The CDR3 sequence is CASSLWGEANTEAFF. Written as DNA, the CDR3 is TGTGCCAGCAGTTTATGGGGTGAGGCGAACACTGAAGCTTTCTTT.

The genes are TRBV2 and TRBJ1-6; D possibly corresponds to TRBD1 (5 bases). The CDR3 runs 13 residues. With 8 bases removed from V and 5 bases from J, the gap between germline ends came to 10 bases. CDR1 and CDR2 (germline): SNHLY, FYNNEI. The CDR3: CASQGWDNSPLHF. CDR3 nucleotides: TGTGCCAGCCAGGGATGGGATAATTCACCCCTCCACTTT. Full variable domain (outside the CDR3, taken from reference TRBV2 and TRBJ1-6): EPEVTQTPSHQVTQMGQEVILRCVPISNHLYFYWYRQILGQKVEFLVSFYNNEISEKSEIFDDQFSVERPDGSNFTLKIRSTKLEDSAMYFCASQGWDNSPLHFGNGTRLTVT.

The rearrangement uses TRBV6-6 and TRBJ1-3; no reliable D call. V was cut by 4 bases and J by 4 bases, with 11 bases left in between. The CDR3 contains 14 residues. CDR1 and CDR2 from the germline V gene are MNHNY and SVGAGI (reference sequence). The chain's CDR3 is CASSLDLAGNTIYF. The CDR3 region has the DNA TGTGCCAGCAGTTTGGACCTGGCCGGAAACACCATATATTTT.

The chain is built from TRBV3-1 and TRBJ1-5, with a tentative D call TRBD1 (6 bases). V was clipped by 3 bases and J by 3 bases, with 9 bases between them. The CDR3 runs to 14 residues. Germline CDR1 is LGHDT and CDR2 is YNNKEL (reference sequence). The DNA for the CDR3 is TGTGCCAGCAGCCATGGACAGACCAATCAGCCCCAGCATTTT. Translation: CASSHGQTNQPQHF. Full variable domain (outside the CDR3, taken from reference TRBV3-1 and TRBJ1-5): DTAVSQTPKYLVTQMGNDKSIKCEQNLGHDTMYWYKQDSKKFLKIMFSYNNKELIINETVPNRFSPKSPDKAHLNLHINSLELGDSAVYFCASSHGQTNQPQHFGDGTRLSIL.